A selection of T cell receptor beta chains follows, all from one sample in a study of PD-1 blockade in classical Hodgkin lymphoma. Repertoires were generated with immunoSEQ multiplex PCR, while TCRdb's copy carries only in-frame clones and drops some. Of nearly 25,000 clones in the sample, approximately 68% were seen once. The input for sequencing was peripheral blood mononuclear cells (PBMCs), taken before the fourth cycle of nivolumab. The receptors were gathered from a human donor with classical Hodgkin lymphoma. Each CDR3 is given with its conserved first and last residue. The D gene is left open where the match is weak. Some rows have no size entry. The others give once, few or many, or a class for an expanded clone.

d_call	clone_size	v_call	j_call	cdr3_nt	cdr3_aa
.	.	TRBV18	TRBJ1-2	TGTGCCAGCTCACCACAGGCGGGAGCGGGTTACGATGGCTACACCTTC	CASSPQAGAGYDGYTF
TRBD2	.	TRBV7-7	TRBJ2-1	TGTGCTAGCAGCTTAGGGACTAGCGGCAATGAGCAGTTCTTC	CASSLGTSGNEQFF
TRBD2	.	TRBV6-1	TRBJ2-2	TGTGCCAGCAGTGAAAATCTAGCGGGGGGTGCGAACACCGGGGAGCTGTTTTTT	CASSENLAGGANTGELFF
TRBD1	.	TRBV7-3	TRBJ2-3	TGTGCCAGCAGGCGGACAGGATCTAGCACAGATACGCAGTATTTT	CASRRTGSSTDTQYF
TRBD2	.	TRBV6-1	TRBJ2-1	TGTGCCAGCAGTGAAGTAGGCGGGGGGGCCTTTGAGCAGTTCTTC	CASSEVGGGAFEQFF
.	.	TRBV18	TRBJ2-2	TGTGCCAGCTCACCGGTTCTTAACACCGGGGAGCTGTTTTTT	CASSPVLNTGELFF
.	.	TRBV7-8	TRBJ1-1	TGTGCCAGCATGCGCCAAGGGGCGGGCACTGAAGCTTTCTTT	CASMRQGAGTEAFF
.	.	TRBV7-9	TRBJ2-7	TGTGCCAGCAGCCACCCAGGCAGGCAGTTGGTCGACGAGCAGTACTTC	CASSHPGRQLVDEQYF
.	.	TRBV11-3	TRBJ2-1	TGTGCCAGCAGCTTAGGGGCAGGGTACAATGAGCAGTTCTTC	CASSLGAGYNEQFF
TRBD1	.	TRBV6-1	TRBJ2-6	TGTGCCAGCAGTGAAGCGCGGTTTCCGGGACAGGGACGTCCTGGGGCCAACGTCCTGACTTTC	CASSEARFPGQGRPGANVLTF
.	few	TRBV5-6	TRBJ2-3	TGTGCCAGCAGCTTACAAGATACGCAGTATTTT	CASSLQDTQYF
.	once	TRBV5-1	TRBJ1-1	TGCGCCAGCAGCTTGGCCAGGGGCGCCGCTCGTAGCACTGAAGCTTTCTTT	CASSLARGAARSTEAFF
TRBD1	.	TRBV14	TRBJ2-3	TGTGCCAGCAGCCACATTCTGGGGACAGGGCCCACAGATACGCAGTATTTT	CASSHILGTGPTDTQYF
TRBD1	.	TRBV6-5	TRBJ1-6	TGTGCCAGCAGTCGCCAGGGGGGAGCTGGTTCACCCCTCCACTTT	CASSRQGGAGSPLHF
TRBD1	.	TRBV5-1	TRBJ2-5	TGCGCCAGCAGCTTACAGGGGGGCAAGACCCAGTACTTC	CASSLQGGKTQYF
.	.	TRBV11-2	TRBJ1-5	TGTGCCAGCAGCTGGACACAGAATCAGCCCCAGCATTTT	CASSWTQNQPQHF
TRBD2	.	TRBV6-5	TRBJ2-3	TGTGCCAGCAGTTACTCGGCGGGGGGGGCCGATACGCAGTATTTT	CASSYSAGGADTQYF
TRBD1	.	TRBV4-1	TRBJ1-6	TGCGCCAGCAGCTCTGGGACAGGGTTAGGGTCACCCCTCCACTTT	CASSSGTGLGSPLHF
.	.	TRBV6-5	TRBJ2-7	TGTGCCAGCAGTTACTCCGCGGGGACCGAGCAGTACTTC	CASSYSAGTEQYF
.	.	TRBV5-1	TRBJ2-3	TGCGCCAGCAGAAAACAGGGCACCACAGATACGCAGTATTTT	CASRKQGTTDTQYF
.	.	TRBV9	TRBJ1-1	TGTGCCAGCAACAACGACGGGAACACTGAAGCTTTCTTT	CASNNDGNTEAFF
.	.	TRBV6-1	TRBJ1-1	TGTGCCAGCAGACTCTACCACGTTGAAGCTTTCTTT	CASRLYHVEAFF
TRBD1	.	TRBV4-3	TRBJ2-3	TGCGCCAGCAGCCGAGGGGGCTTGCGGGGCACAGATACGCAGTATTTT	CASSRGGLRGTDTQYF
.	.	TRBV5-1	TRBJ2-5	TGCGCCAGCAGCCCACAGGGATTAGGAGAGACCCAGTACTTC	CASSPQGLGETQYF
.	.	TRBV4-3	TRBJ1-6	TGCGCCAGCAGCCAAGATTTGGCAGGAATCAGCTCACCCCTCCACTTT	CASSQDLAGISSPLHF
TRBD2	.	TRBV9	TRBJ2-2	TGTGCCAGCAGCGCCTCGTCTAGCGGGGGCCAAACCGGGGAGCTGTTTTTT	CASSASSSGGQTGELFF
.	.	TRBV7-6	TRBJ1-3	TGTGCCAGCAGCTTGGCTGCTGGGTCCCACACTGGAAACACCATATATTTT	CASSLAAGSHTGNTIYF
TRBD2	.	TRBV7-6	TRBJ2-5	TGTGCCAGCAGCCCCCTAGCGGGGGGACAAGAGACCCAGTACTTC	CASSPLAGGQETQYF
.	.	TRBV10-3	TRBJ1-5	TGTGCCACCAGGGATAGCAATCAGCCCCAGCATTTT	CATRDSNQPQHF
.	.	TRBV19	TRBJ1-6	TGTGCCAGTAGTGAACACAGGGTTTCACCCCTCCACTTT	CASSEHRVSPLHF
.	.	TRBV6-9	TRBJ1-2	TGTGCCAGCAGCAAAACAGCGGGCTATGGCTACACCTTC	CASSKTAGYGYTF
.	.	TRBV20-1	TRBJ1-1	TGCAGTGGAGGGGGAAGCACTGAAGCTTTCTTT	CSGGGSTEAFF
.	.	TRBV6-5	TRBJ1-4	TGTGCCAGCAGCAGAATTAATGAAAAACTGTTTTTT	CASSRINEKLFF
.	.	TRBV11-2	TRBJ1-5	TGTGCCAGCAGCTTAGACCCCCAGGGGCCCCAGCATTTT	CASSLDPQGPQHF